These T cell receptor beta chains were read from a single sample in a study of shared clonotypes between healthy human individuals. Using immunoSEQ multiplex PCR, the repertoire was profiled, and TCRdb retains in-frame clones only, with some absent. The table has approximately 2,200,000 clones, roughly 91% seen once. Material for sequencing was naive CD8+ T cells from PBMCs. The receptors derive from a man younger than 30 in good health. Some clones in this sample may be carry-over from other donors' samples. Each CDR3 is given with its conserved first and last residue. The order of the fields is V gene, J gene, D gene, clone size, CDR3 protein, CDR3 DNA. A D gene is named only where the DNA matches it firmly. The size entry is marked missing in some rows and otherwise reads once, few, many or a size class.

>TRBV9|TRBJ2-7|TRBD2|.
CASSVDPLAGGTYEQYF
TGTGCCAGCAGCGTAGACCCCCTAGCGGGAGGTACCTACGAGCAGTACTTC
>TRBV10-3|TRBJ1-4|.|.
CAISETGNVNEKLFF
TGTGCCATCAGTGAGACAGGGAACGTTAATGAAAAACTGTTTTTT
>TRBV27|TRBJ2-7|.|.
CASSVRGNSYEQYF
TGTGCCAGCAGCGTACGGGGAAACTCCTACGAGCAGTACTTC
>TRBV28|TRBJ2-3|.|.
CASSLAGVTDTQYF
TGTGCCAGCAGTTTAGCCGGGGTTACAGATACGCAGTATTTT
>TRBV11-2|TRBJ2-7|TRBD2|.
CASSYISGRAYEQYF
TGTGCCAGCAGCTATATCAGCGGGAGGGCGTACGAGCAGTACTTC
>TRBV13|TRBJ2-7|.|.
CASGRGAPYEQYF
TGTGCCAGCGGACGAGGGGCCCCCTACGAGCAGTACTTC
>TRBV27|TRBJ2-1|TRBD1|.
CASSLLGQGAGEQFF
TGTGCCAGCAGTTTACTGGGACAGGGGGCGGGTGAGCAGTTCTTC
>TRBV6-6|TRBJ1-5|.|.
CASSYENIDSNQPQHF
TGTGCCAGCAGTTACGAAAACATAGATAGCAATCAGCCCCAGCATTTT
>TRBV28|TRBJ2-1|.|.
CASRFGYNEQFF
TGTGCCAGCAGGTTTGGATACAATGAGCAGTTCTTC
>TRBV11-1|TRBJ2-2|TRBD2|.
CASSSGLAGETGELFF
TGTGCCAGCAGCTCTGGACTAGCGGGAGAAACCGGGGAGCTGTTTTTT
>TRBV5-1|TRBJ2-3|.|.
CASSLSKDGKDTQYF
TGCGCCAGCAGCTTGTCCAAGGACGGTAAAGATACGCAGTATTTT
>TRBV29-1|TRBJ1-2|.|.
CSGRDLYGYTF
TGCAGCGGACGGGACCTCTATGGCTACACCTTC
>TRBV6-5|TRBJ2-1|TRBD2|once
CASRSGTINEQFF
TGTGCCAGCAGGTCCGGGACTATCAATGAGCAGTTCTTC
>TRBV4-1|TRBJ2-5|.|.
CASSQDRGQQETQYF
TGCGCCAGCAGCCAAGACAGGGGTCAACAAGAGACCCAGTACTTC
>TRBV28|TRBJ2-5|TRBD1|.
CASRRAQGRWETQYF
TGTGCCAGCAGGCGAGCACAGGGGCGGTGGGAGACCCAGTACTTC
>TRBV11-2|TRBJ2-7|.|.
CASSVSPTGYEQYF
TGTGCCAGCAGCGTAAGCCCAACAGGGTACGAGCAGTACTTC
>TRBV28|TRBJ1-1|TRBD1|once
CASSLTKRTGPPEAFF
TGTGCCAGCAGTTTGACTAAAAGGACAGGACCTCCTGAAGCTTTCTTT
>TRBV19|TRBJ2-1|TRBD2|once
CASTSLAGGYNEQFF
TGTGCCAGTACCTCACTAGCGGGAGGTTACAATGAGCAGTTCTTC
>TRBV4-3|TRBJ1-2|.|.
CASSPTLNYGYTF
TGCGCCAGCAGCCCGACACTGAACTATGGCTACACCTTC
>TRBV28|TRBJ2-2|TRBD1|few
CASSLWGQTNTGELFF
TGTGCCAGCAGTTTATGGGGACAGACGAACACCGGGGAGCTGTTTTTT
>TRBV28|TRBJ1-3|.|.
CASSLIYSGNTIYF
TGTGCCAGCAGTTTGATATACTCTGGAAACACCATATATTTT
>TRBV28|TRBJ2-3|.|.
CASSQGGDTQYF
TGTGCCAGCAGTCAGGGTGGAGATACGCAGTATTTT
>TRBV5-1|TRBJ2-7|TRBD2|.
CASRTGRSISYEQYF
TGCGCCAGCAGAACCGGGAGGTCCATCTCCTACGAGCAGTACTTC
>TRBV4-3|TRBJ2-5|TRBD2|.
CASSQDRGGVETQYF
TGCGCCAGCAGCCAAGATCGGGGGGGGGTCGAGACCCAGTACTTC
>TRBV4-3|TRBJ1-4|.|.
CASSQDEKGGVGLFF
TGCGCCAGCAGCCAAGACGAAAAGGGTGGGGTAGGGCTGTTTTTT
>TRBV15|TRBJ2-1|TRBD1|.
CATSRGQGNPYNEQFF
TGTGCCACCAGCAGGGGACAGGGAAATCCCTACAATGAGCAGTTCTTC
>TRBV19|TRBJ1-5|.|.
CASSMRAHQPQHF
TGTGCCAGTAGTATGAGGGCCCATCAGCCCCAGCATTTT
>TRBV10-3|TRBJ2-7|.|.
CAIRMTRWDGTYEQYF
TGTGCCATCAGAATGACCCGCTGGGACGGGACCTACGAGCAGTACTTC
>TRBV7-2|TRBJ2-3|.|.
CASSLAWDSSTDTQYF
TGTGCCAGCAGCCTCGCATGGGACTCTAGCACAGATACGCAGTATTTT
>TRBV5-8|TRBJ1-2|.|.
CASSRESGSYWGYTF
TGTGCCAGCAGCCGTGAATCGGGTTCCTATTGGGGCTACACCTTC
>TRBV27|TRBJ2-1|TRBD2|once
CASTKRASSGRSSYNEQFF
TGTGCCAGCACCAAAAGGGCCTCTAGCGGGAGGAGCTCCTACAATGAGCAGTTCTTC
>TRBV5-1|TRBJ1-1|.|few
CASSLLSRGDTEAFF
TGCGCCAGCAGCTTGTTATCTCGGGGGGACACTGAAGCTTTCTTT
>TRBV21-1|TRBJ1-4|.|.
CASSPRRFLNEKLFF
TGTGCCAGCAGCCCCCGGAGATTTCTCAATGAAAAACTGTTTTTT